The 18 T cell receptor beta chains below all came from one sample that was sequenced in a study of blood T cells in healthy people across ages. The authors ran a second PCR of about 7 to 11 cycles using a sample-barcoded 5' primer and a J-beta primer mix. In TCRdb, the 5' RACE reads were re-called with MiXCR into one record per CDR3 protein. Here the sample spans 1.5 million to 2 million distinct CDR3 sequences, roughly 27% being singletons. The sample was blood. The receptors come from a young woman in good health.

The J gene is TRBJ2-5, the V gene TRBV4-3; 9 nucleotides match TRBD2. This CDR3 contains 19 residues. Germline CDR1 LGHNA, CDR2 YSLEER. Trimming cost V 0 bases and J 5 bases; bases outside gene matches: 16. DNA of the CDR3: TGCGCCAGCAGCCAAGATGCCGGGAGGGCTAGCGGGATGTCGGAGACCCAGTACTTC. Translated, it gives CASSQDAGRASGMSETQYF.

The table lists this clonotype with many counts. The rearrangement links TRBV12-5 to TRBJ2-7; TRBD2 agrees at 10 bases. This CDR3 spans 15 amino acids. V dropped 0 bases and J dropped 6; count of bases not matched to a gene: 5. Germline CDR1 reads LGHNT; CDR2 reads FRNRAP. The CDR3 nucleotides read TGTGCTAGTGGTTTGGTCAGCCTAGCGGGGGTCGAGCAGTACTTC. As protein: CASGLVSLAGVEQYF.

As to this clonotype: This clone may be a read error of a much larger clone one base away. This chain connects TRBV27 to TRBJ2-7, with 7 bases identical to TRBD2. This CDR3 spans 14 amino acids. CDR1 MNHEY and CDR2 SMNVEV come from the germline V gene (reference sequence). This chain's CDR3 is CAGSSLTSKGEQYF. CDR3 in DNA: TGTGCCGGCAGTTCCCTGACTAGCAAAGGCGAGCAGTACTTC.

This clonotype was counted between two and nine times. The chain has TRBV20-1 and TRBJ2-3; 14 bases align to TRBD2. Germline CDR1 reads DFQATT; CDR2 reads SNEGSKA (reference sequence). CDR3 size: 13 residues. J gave up 6 bases and V 6 bases, and 2 bases lay outside the gene matches. CDR3 sequence (DNA): TGCAGTGCCGGGACTAGCGGGGGCGATACGCAGTATTTT. The encoded protein is CSAGTSGGDTQYF.

This clonotype has only one observation. This may be a read error, as it is one base from a much larger clone. The chain couples TRBV2 to TRBJ2-7, with no clear D. The germline gives CDR1 SNHLY, CDR2 FYNNEI. This CDR3 is built from 13 residues. Trimming took 10 bases from V and 5 from J, leaving 18 bases between them. CDR3 DNA sequence: TGTGCCACCAGAGATGAGAAATCCCACGAGCAGTACTTC. Its protein product is CATRDEKSHEQYF.

This clonotype was recorded a few times. This CDR3 is CASSLQGIRYEQYF. The CDR3 DNA sequence: TGTGCCAGCAGTCTACAGGGGATTAGGTACGAGCAGTACTTC. The chain links TRBV28 to TRBJ2-7; 7 bases are a match to TRBD1. V shed 5 bases and J 4 bases; nucleotides not matched to a gene: 8. In germline, CDR1 is MDHEN, CDR2 SYDVKM. The CDR3 runs 14 residues.

The V call is TRBV5-1, the J call TRBJ2-7, with 10 bases aligning to TRBD2. The germline gives CDR1 SGHRS, CDR2 YFSETQ. V was clipped by 1 base and J by 4 bases; unmatched bases: 5. The length of the CDR3 is 15 residues. The chain's CDR3 is CASSLLAGGQYEQYF. CDR3 DNA sequence: TGCGCCAGCAGCTTGTTAGCGGGAGGCCAATACGAGCAGTACTTC.

The chain carries TRBV19 and TRBJ2-7; no clear D. Trimming took off 1 base at V and 1 base at J, with 8 bases between the two ends. Per germline, CDR1 LNHDA and CDR2 SQIVND (reference sequence). The CDR3 consists of 14 residues. The DNA of the CDR3 is TGTGCCAGTAGTATAGGCTTCAATTCCTACGAGCAGTACTTC. It yields the protein CASSIGFNSYEQYF. The full variable domain, rest sourced from reference TRBV19 and TRBJ2-7, is DGGITQSPKYLFRKEGQNVTLSCEQNLNHDAMYWYRQDPGQGLRLIYYSQIVNDFQKGDIAEGYSVSREKKESFPLTVTSAQKNPTAFYLCASSIGFNSYEQYFGPGTRLTVT.

Many counts were recorded for this clonotype. CDR3 amino acids: CASSLGSVQETQYF. In DNA form, the CDR3 reads TGTGCCAGCAGCTTAGGTTCAGTCCAAGAGACCCAGTACTTC. The gene calls are TRBV7-2 and TRBJ2-5, with D unresolved. The V end was cut by 1 base, the J end by 1 base, with 7 bases between. The CDR3 extends over 14 amino acids. Looked up from germline, CDR1 is SGHTA and CDR2 is FQGNSA.

CDR3 protein: CASSTAGRGVQPQHF. As DNA, the CDR3 is TGTGCCAGCAGTACCGCTGGGAGGGGGGTCCAGCCCCAGCATTTT. The chain employs TRBV12-3 or TRBV12-4 and TRBJ1-5; D might be TRBD1 (6 bases). The CDR3 consists of 15 residues. Trimming cost V 5 bases and J 7 bases, with 18 bases left between them.

This clonotype occurred many times. The V gene is TRBV24-1, the J gene TRBJ2-7, with D possibly TRBD1 on 5 matching bases. The V and J ends lost 5 bases and 1 base respectively, with 14 bases between them. Germline assignment: CDR1 KGHDR and CDR2 SFDVKD. CDR3 length: 15 amino acids. Here the CDR3 reads CATSVWQGFSYEQYF. Here the CDR3 DNA reads TGTGCCACCAGTGTATGGCAGGGTTTTTCCTACGAGCAGTACTTC.

CDR3 bases: TGCGCCAGCAGCCGCGAGGTGGGTCAGACTGAAGCTTTCTTT. This gives the protein CASSREVGQTEAFF. J is TRBJ1-1 and V is TRBV4-3; no reliable D call. The CDR3 runs 14 residues. Germline CDR1 is LGHNA and CDR2 is YSLEER. V was shortened by 4 bases and J by 5 bases, with 14 bases between the two germline ends.

V is TRBV2 and J is TRBJ1-1; weak D call: TRBD1 (5 bases). V was cut by 2 bases and J by 3 bases, with 10 bases left in between. Germline values: CDR1 SNHLY, CDR2 FYNNEI. CDR3 length equals 14 residues. The CDR3: CASSERGRDTEAFF. The CDR3 nucleotides read TGTGCCAGCAGTGAACGGGGCAGGGACACTGAAGCTTTCTTT.

V gene TRBV20-1 combines with J gene TRBJ1-4; no clear D. Germline V lookup: CDR1 DFQATT, CDR2 SNEGSKA (reference sequence). The CDR3 consists of 13 residues. Trimming cost V 5 bases and J 0 bases, with 7 bases left between them. The CDR3 nucleotides read TGCAGTGCTTGGACGACAACTAATGAAAAACTGTTTTTT. Translated, it gives CSAWTTTNEKLFF.

V is TRBV6-6 and J is TRBJ2-7, with D possibly matching TRBD2 (6 bases). This CDR3 contains 15 residues. Trimming pared 0 bases from V and 7 bases from J, leaving 16 bases between. From germline, CDR1 is MNHNY and CDR2 SVGAGI (reference sequence). CDR3 region: CASSYSGGGTGEQYF. CDR3 sequence (DNA): TGTGCCAGCAGTTACTCGGGGGGTGGGACGGGAGAGCAGTACTTC.

As to this clonotype: A read error may be the cause here, since a much bigger clone is one base away. The conserved final phenylalanine or tryptophan is absent from the CDR3, which likely points to a read error. V and J are TRBV20-1 and TRBJ2-4; possibly TRBD2 for D (6 bases). Germline V gene lookup returns CDR1 DFQATT and CDR2 SNEGSKA (reference sequence). Trimming removed 1 base at V and 3 bases at J, with 22 bases between. CDR3 length: 18 amino acids. CDR3: CSARVLVGRDEGKNIQYS. The DNA of the CDR3 is TGCAGTGCTAGAGTTCTTGTGGGGCGGGATGAGGGCAAAAACATTCAGTACTCC.

The chain has TRBV2 and TRBJ1-5; 8 nucleotides match TRBD1. The CDR3 runs to 16 residues. Germline V gives CDR1 SNHLY, CDR2 FYNNEI. The trim removed 6 bases at V and 4 bases at J, leaving 11 bases unmatched. CDR3: CASRGGQGRGNQPQHF. Here the CDR3 DNA reads TGTGCCAGCAGGGGAGGACAGGGCCGGGGGAATCAGCCCCAGCATTTT.

The CDR3 DNA sequence: TGTGCCAGCTCACCTCGACTAGAGGTATCCGCAGATACGCAGTATTTT. Protein: CASSPRLEVSADTQYF. The gene calls are TRBV18 and TRBJ2-3; weak D call: TRBD2 (6 bases). Trimming pared 3 bases from V and 4 bases from J, leaving 17 bases between. This CDR3 contains 16 residues. CDR1 and CDR2 (germline): KGHSH, LQKENI.